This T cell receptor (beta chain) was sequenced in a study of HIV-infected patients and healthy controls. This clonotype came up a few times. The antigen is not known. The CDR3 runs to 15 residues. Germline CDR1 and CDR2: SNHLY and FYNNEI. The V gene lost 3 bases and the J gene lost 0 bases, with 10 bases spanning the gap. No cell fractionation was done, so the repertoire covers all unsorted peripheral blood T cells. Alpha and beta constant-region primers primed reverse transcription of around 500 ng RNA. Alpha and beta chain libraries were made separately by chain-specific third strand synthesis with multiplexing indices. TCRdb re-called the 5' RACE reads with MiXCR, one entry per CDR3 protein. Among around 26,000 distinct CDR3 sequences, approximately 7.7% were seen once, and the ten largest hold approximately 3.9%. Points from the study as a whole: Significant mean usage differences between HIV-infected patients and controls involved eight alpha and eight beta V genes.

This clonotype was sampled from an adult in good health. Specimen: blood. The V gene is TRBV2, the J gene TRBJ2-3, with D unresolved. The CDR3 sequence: CASSDSAVSTDTQYF. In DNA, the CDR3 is TGTGCCAGCAGTGACTCCGCGGTGAGCACAGATACGCAGTATTTT.